This TCR beta chain emerged from a study of memory CD4+ T cells and cytomegalovirus serostatus. Overall study results and limits: CMV serostatus prediction reached median AUC about 0.96, or 0.93 with US-trained model. About 40% of the roughly 150 known CMV-associated TCRbeta sequences appeared in CD4+ memory. The CMV-associated TCR signature appears largely within the CD4+ memory repertoire.

Notes on this clone: Its antigen is still unknown.

V lost 9 bases to trimming and J lost 2 bases; unmatched junction nucleotides: 11. Germline CDR1 MNHEY, CDR2 SMNVEV (reference sequence). CDR3 length: 15 amino acids. The sort gate was single viable CD3+CD4+CD8-CD45RO+ cells for memory CD4+ T cells. Sequencing used immunoSEQ multiplex PCR; TCRdb keeps in-frame clones, though not all of them. The repertoire holds 58,000 or so clones, with about three quarters as singletons. The chain carries TRBV27 and TRBJ2-5; TRBD1 aligns across 8 bases. This sequence originates from an adult in good health and CMV-seropositive. The sample taken for sequencing was memory CD4+ T cells from blood. The CDR3 reads CASKLTGEAQETQYF. CDR3 in DNA: TGTGCCAGTAAGTTGACAGGGGAAGCTCAAGAGACCCAGTACTTC.